The 22 T cell receptor beta chains below all came from one sample that was sequenced in a study of T cells in localized non-small cell lung cancer. Here immunoSEQ multiplex PCR was the method, and the copy in TCRdb shows in-frame clones only, minus some. The sample consists of about 3,000 clones, more than 20% of them appearing once. The starting material was lung tumor tissue, obtained before any cancer treatment. Receptors were obtained from a man aged 40 to 69 with stage III lung adenocarcinoma.

This sequence joins TRBV29-1 and TRBJ2-3; TRBD2 matches 15 bases. The germline gives CDR1 SQVTM, CDR2 ANQGSEA. The V and J ends lost 4 bases and 6 bases, in that order; junction bases with no gene match: 5. The CDR3 totals 15 residues. This CDR3 reads CSVAGTSGGPDTQYF. CDR3 coding DNA: TGCAGCGTTGCCGGGACTAGCGGGGGGCCTGATACGCAGTATTTT.

The chain employs TRBV6-8 and TRBJ2-3; D possibly corresponds to TRBD1 (5 bases). Trimming shortened V by 2 bases and J by 7 bases, and 13 bases separated the two germline ends. This CDR3 contains 14 residues. Germline V gene lookup returns CDR1 MNHGY and CDR2 SAAAGT. The CDR3 coding sequence is TGTGCCAGCAGTTACGTCCGGACAAGTAATACGCAGTATTTT. As protein: CASSYVRTSNTQYF.

By share, this clone ranks as medium-sized (0.01 to 0.1%). The gene calls are TRBV11-3 and TRBJ1-1, with TRBD1 identical over 8 bases. The CDR3 sequence is 15 residues long. Germline values: CDR1 SGHNT, CDR2 YENEEA. J lost 4 bases, V lost 5 bases, and 9 bases had no gene match. The CDR3 is CASSINRGLGTEAFF. The CDR3, as DNA: TGTGCCAGCAGCATCAACAGGGGGTTGGGCACTGAAGCTTTCTTT.

This clone showed up just a few times. The gene calls are TRBV9 and TRBJ1-3, with 8 bases aligning to TRBD1. The germline V gene has CDR1 SGDLS and CDR2 YYNGEE. The CDR3 contains 15 residues. Trimming cost V 3 bases and J 0 bases; bases outside gene matches: 2. CDR3 nucleotides: TGTGCCAGCAGCGGAGGACAGGGCTCTGGAAACACCATATATTTT. Its protein product is CASSGGQGSGNTIYF.

By its share, this clone is medium-sized. V is TRBV9 and J is TRBJ1-1; TRBD1 agrees at 10 bases. The length of the CDR3 is 20 residues. The germline gives CDR1 SGDLS, CDR2 YYNGEE. J was trimmed by 3 bases and V by 1 base; bases with no gene match: 18. The CDR3 here is CASSVYPSTLDRGLHTEAFF. CDR3 nucleotide sequence: TGTGCCAGCAGCGTATATCCGTCCACCCTAGACAGGGGGCTTCACACTGAAGCTTTCTTT.

This clone was seen only a few times. The chain combines TRBV6-8 with TRBJ2-1, with D perhaps TRBD1 (5 bases). V lost 6 bases to trimming and J lost 3 bases, with 18 bases between them. Per germline, CDR1 MNHGY and CDR2 SAAAGT. The CDR3 sequence is 16 residues long. CDR3 loop: CASRHSRQLNYNEQFF. The CDR3, as DNA: TGTGCCAGCAGACACTCGAGACAGTTAAACTACAATGAGCAGTTCTTC.

V gene TRBV6-8 combines with J gene TRBJ2-1; 8 bases are a match to TRBD2. Germline loops: CDR1 MNHGY, CDR2 SAAAGT. The CDR3 is made up of 15 amino acids. With V trimmed by 8 bases and J by 0 bases, 6 bases remained unmatched. The CDR3 DNA follows: TGTGCCAGCGGGCGGGGGGTGAGCTCCTACAATGAGCAGTTCTTC. This translates into CASGRGVSSYNEQFF.

Relative to its sample, this clone is medium-sized. The rearrangement uses TRBV4-1 and TRBJ2-2; D might be TRBD2 (6 bases). Germline V CDR1 and CDR2: MGHRA, YSYEKL. This CDR3 contains 15 residues. V lost 2 bases, J lost 7 bases, and 14 bases lay in between. DNA for the CDR3: TGCGCCAGCAGCCAAATTGGACTATACGGCGGGGAGCTGTTTTTT. Translating it yields CASSQIGLYGGELFF.

By share, this clone ranks as medium-sized. J is TRBJ2-7 and V is TRBV6-8; the D call may be TRBD1 or TRBD2 (6 bases each). The V end lost 8 bases, the J end lost 7 bases, and 18 bases lay between the germline ends. Germline V gene data show CDR1 as MNHGY and CDR2 as SAAAGT. The CDR3 loop spans 13 amino acids. CDR3 protein: CASRLGGTWEQYF. The CDR3 DNA sequence: TGTGCCAGCCGGTTAGGGGGGACCTGGGAGCAGTACTTC.

The V gene is TRBV6-8, the J gene TRBJ1-2; D gene unclear. This CDR3 region has 12 residues. The V and J ends lost 2 bases and 8 bases respectively, with 9 bases between them. Per germline, CDR1 MNHGY and CDR2 SAAAGT. The CDR3 DNA reads as TGTGCCAGCAGTTACCCACGAGGCGGCTACACCTTC. Amino acid sequence: CASSYPRGGYTF.

The chain links TRBV11-3 to TRBJ2-5; 9 nucleotides align to TRBD2. Germline trimming cut 3 bases from V and 1 base from J; bases unmatched to any gene: 6. Germline CDR1 is SGHNT and CDR2 is YENEEA. The CDR3 consists of 16 residues. The CDR3 nucleotides read TGTGCCAGCAGCTTGTATAGCGGGGGAACCCAAGAGACCCAGTACTTC. Its translation is CASSLYSGGTQETQYF.

This rearrangement joins TRBV29-1 to TRBJ2-1, with 11 bases that match TRBD2. The junction had 8 bases not matched to a gene; V was cut back by 4 bases and J by 6 bases. The CDR3 length is 15 residues. Germline V lookup: CDR1 SQVTM, CDR2 ANQGSEA. DNA of the CDR3: TGCAGCGTTGGTGCGACTAGCGGGGTAGTCAATGAGCAGTTCTTC. Its translation is CSVGATSGVVNEQFF.

This rearrangement joins TRBV7-8 to TRBJ2-7; TRBD1 matches 10 bases. V shed 6 bases, J shed 3 bases, and the junction held 2 bases outside the gene matches. Germline V gene data show CDR1 as SGHVS and CDR2 as FQNEAQ. This CDR3 comprises 13 residues. In nucleotides, the CDR3 is TGTGCCAGCAGTCGGGACAGGGGCTACGAGCAGTACTTC. It translates to CASSRDRGYEQYF.

This clone was detected only once. The chain carries TRBV14 and TRBJ2-2; 7 nucleotides agree with TRBD1. The CDR3 has 16 amino acids. Germline V lookup: CDR1 SGHDN, CDR2 FVKESK. After removal of 1 base from V and 3 bases from J, the junction contained 5 bases not matched to a gene. The CDR3 sequence: CASSQGRTGHTGELFF. The CDR3 nucleotides are TGTGCCAGCAGCCAAGGGAGGACAGGACACACCGGGGAGCTGTTTTTT.

J is TRBJ2-1 and V is TRBV4-1; 12 bases agree with TRBD2. Per the germline V gene, CDR1 is MGHRA and CDR2 is YSYEKL. Trimming took 3 bases from V and 0 from J; bases not matched to a gene: 6. The CDR3 is 18 amino acids. This chain's CDR3 is CASSHLGLAGSSYNEQFF. The CDR3 DNA is TGCGCCAGCAGCCACCTCGGACTAGCGGGGAGCTCCTACAATGAGCAGTTCTTC.

The gene calls are TRBV12-5 and TRBJ1-1; a possible D gene is TRBD1 (5 bases). This CDR3 region has 14 residues. The germline gives CDR1 LGHNT, CDR2 FRNRAP. The DNA for the CDR3 is TGTGCCAGCAAAGCCGGGACGCTGAACACTGAAGCTTTCTTT. This gives the protein CASKAGTLNTEAFF.

This clone was recorded a few times. The chain is built from TRBV11-3 and TRBJ1-2; D possibly corresponds to TRBD1 (5 bases). The CDR3 totals 15 residues. V lost 1 base and J lost 8, with 17 bases in between. Germline CDR1 reads SGHNT; CDR2 reads YENEEA. This chain's CDR3 is CASSLVRGAPWGYTF. DNA of the CDR3: TGTGCCAGCAGCTTAGTGCGAGGGGCCCCTTGGGGCTACACCTTC.

V is TRBV28 and J is TRBJ2-2; no reliable D call. The CDR3 spans 12 residues. Germline assignment: CDR1 MDHEN and CDR2 SYDVKM. V lost 1 base and J 5 bases, leaving 2 bases between the germline ends. DNA for the CDR3: TGTGCCAGCAGTTTATTAACCGGGGAGCTGTTTTTT. Residues: CASSLLTGELFF. Combining the CDR3 with reference TRBV28 and TRBJ2-2 gives the whole variable domain DVKVTQSSRYLVKRTGEKVFLECVQDMDHENMFWYRQDPGLGLRLIYFSYDVKMKEKGDIPEGYSVSREKKERFSLILESASTNQTSMYLCASSLLTGELFFGEGSRLTVL.

This clone was counted a few times. At one boundary the junction diverges from the germline segment, which might be a read error. This chain links TRBV6-8 with TRBJ2-7, with TRBD1 matching over 8 bases. CDR1 is MNHGY, CDR2 SAAAGT, per germline. This CDR3 is 14 amino acids long. The chain's CDR3 is CAISGQGAPYEQYF. CDR3 in DNA: TGTGCCATCAGTGGCCAGGGGGCACCCTACGAGCAGTACTTC.

This clone has just a few counts. This chain joins TRBV9 and TRBJ1-1; TRBD1 might be the D (6 bases). The CDR3 consists of 18 residues. Per germline, CDR1 SGDLS and CDR2 YYNGEE. V lost 5 bases and J 0 bases, leaving 23 bases between the germline ends. CDR3 sequence: CASSEGPGATLMNTEAFF. The CDR3 region has the DNA TGTGCCAGCAGTGAAGGTCCGGGGGCCACCCTAATGAACACTGAAGCTTTCTTT.

This rearrangement joins TRBV11-3 to TRBJ1-3; no clear D gene. Germline CDR1 SGHNT, CDR2 YENEEA. There are 15 residues in the CDR3. Trimming took off 5 bases at V and 2 bases at J, with 13 bases between the two ends. The CDR3: CASSPRSGTGNTIYF. CDR3 sequence (DNA): TGTGCCAGCAGCCCCCGAAGTGGGACTGGAAACACCATATATTTT.

The genes are TRBV5-1 and TRBJ1-6; 9 positions agree with TRBD1. The CDR3 sequence is 15 residues long. V dropped 4 bases and J dropped 5; count of bases not matched to a gene: 4. CDR1 is SGHRS and CDR2 is YFSETQ in the germline V gene. CDR3 nucleotide sequence: TGCGCCAGCAGCCCTGGGGACAGGGATAATTCACCCCTCCACTTT. Translated, it gives CASSPGDRDNSPLHF.